The clone carrying this TCR beta chain came up many times. Its specificity is unknown. Arm-PCR of CDR3 regions and iRepertoire HTBI primers were the basis on which TCR beta libraries were built. TCRdb itself ran the multiplex PCR reads through MiXCR, one entry per CDR3 protein. The data contain 440,000 or so distinct CDR3 sequences, over 15% of them singletons. The time point: newly diagnosed GD, antithyroid drugs for less than 3 months. Researchers made the TCR library from RNA that was extracted from PBMCs. This sample was taken from a study of regulatory T cells in long-lasting Graves disease. Overall study results and limits: Peripheral blood, not thyroid tissue, was the sole material studied.

The sample also formed part of further work on T cells in Graves' hyperthyroidism and ophthalmopathy. In that study: The primer set for the first-round RT-PCR of the TCR CDR3 was HTBI. In the blood, most expanded thyroid clonotypes above 0.001 appeared as well.

The specimen comprised peripheral blood mononuclear cells (PBMCs), sampled at new diagnosis, from a patient treated with antithyroid drugs. The TCR originated in a woman aged 30 to 39 with Graves disease.

The CDR3 DNA follows: TGTGCCAGCAGTATCGGGACAGGGTCCTTCCACGAGCAGTACTTC. Translated: CASSIGTGSFHEQYF. The chain carries TRBV27 and TRBJ2-7, with 9 bases lining up with TRBD1. Germline V gene data show CDR1 as MNHEY and CDR2 as SMNVEV (reference sequence). Trimming at V came to 5 bases and at J to 5 bases, leaving 10 bases not matched to a gene. This CDR3 is built from 15 residues.